This T cell receptor beta chain was observed in a study of shared clonotypes between healthy human individuals. Overall study: The cohort had two women and a few men, ages 18 to 49.

Concerning this clone itself: Its target is not known.

Findings and caveats of the study: Only blood was sampled; tissue repertoires likely differ.

Libraries were prepared by immunoSEQ multiplex PCR; TCRdb keeps only in-frame clonotypes and omits some of them. The sample records 2 million to 2.5 million clones, 95% being singletons. The J segment lost 3 bases and the V segment lost 3 bases, leaving 12 bases of the junction unmatched. The CDR3 is made up of 18 amino acids. The germline V gene has CDR1 SNHLY and CDR2 FYNNEI. The sequencing sample was made of naive CD4+ T cells sorted from blood. Sample subset: CD45RA+ positively selected. The source is a man aged 18 to 29 in good health. This chain joins TRBV2 and TRBJ1-4, with 8 nucleotides matching TRBD1. The CDR3 here is CASSESLGQVTSNEKLFF. As DNA, the CDR3 is TGTGCCAGCAGTGAGAGCCTGGGACAGGTCACCTCTAATGAAAAACTGTTTTTT. Together with reference TRBV2 and TRBJ1-4, the CDR3 gives the full variable domain: EPEVTQTPSHQVTQMGQEVILRCVPISNHLYFYWYRQILGQKVEFLVSFYNNEISEKSEIFDDQFSVERPDGSNFTLKIRSTKLEDSAMYFCASSESLGQVTSNEKLFFGSGTQLSVL.